The 17 T cell receptor beta chains in this list originate from one sample, sequenced in a study of coeliac disease. TCRdb keeps only in-frame clones here, not all; method: immunoSEQ multiplex PCR. The sample holds about 7,000 clones; around 72% are singletons and the top ten take 5% to 7%. Sequenced sample: lamina propria lymphocytes from the gut. Every receptor here comes from a man in his thirties or forties with celiac disease.

This clone appeared a single time. The J gene is TRBJ1-6, the V gene TRBV19, with D unresolved. The germline V gene encodes CDR1 LNHDA and CDR2 SQIVND (reference sequence). V lost 10 bases and J 9 bases, leaving 13 bases between the germline ends. The CDR3 extends over 12 amino acids. The CDR3 region has the DNA TGTGCCACAGGACGGGGAGGTTCACCCCTCCACTTT. This translates into CATGRGGSPLHF.

CDR3 protein: CASSPREGAEQFF. In DNA, the CDR3 is TGTGCCAGCAGCCCCCGCGAGGGGGCTGAGCAGTTCTTC. The chain has TRBV7-2 and TRBJ2-1, with 7 bases matching TRBD1. CDR3 size: 13 residues. V was pared by 5 bases and J by 9 bases, with 7 bases of the junction left unmatched. CDR1 SGHTA and CDR2 FQGNSA come from the germline V gene.

The CDR3 DNA reads TGTGCCAGCAGCTTAATGGGGCGGGACGGGGAGACCCAGTACTTC. This codes for CASSLMGRDGETQYF. The chain joins TRBV7-3 to TRBJ2-5; D is possibly TRBD2 (6 bases). Looked up from germline, CDR1 is SGHTA and CDR2 is FQGTGA. V was clipped by 1 base and J by 5 bases, with 14 bases between them. The CDR3 totals 15 residues.

The chain recombines TRBV4-1 with TRBJ1-3; D not certain. The CDR3 totals 15 residues. Trimming left V 5 bases short and J 5 bases short, with 16 bases between. The germline gives CDR1 MGHRA, CDR2 YSYEKL. CDR3 sequence (DNA): TGCGCCAGCAGCGCCGCCGTTCTTTCTAGAAACACCATATATTTT. Residues: CASSAAVLSRNTIYF.

The chain combines TRBV18 with TRBJ2-7; 7 nucleotides match TRBD1. The V gene end was trimmed by 8 bases and the J gene end by 1 base; junction bases not matched to a gene: 5. The germline V gene encodes CDR1 KGHSH and CDR2 LQKENI. The CDR3 extends over 13 amino acids. The chain's CDR3 is CASQQGISYEQYF. As DNA, the CDR3 is TGTGCCAGCCAACAGGGGATATCCTACGAGCAGTACTTC.

A remark on this clone: The germline gene is not matched at one end of the junction; a read error may be the cause. The chain combines TRBV23-1 with TRBJ2-3; unclear D gene. TRBV23-1 belongs to the ORF category, with a function that is uncertain. The CDR3 is 12 residues long. CDR3 nucleotides: TGCGCCAGCAGTCAGCCTCCTTCTTCTCCGGTCTTT. It is translated as CASSQPPSSPVF.

V usage is TRBV19 and J usage is TRBJ2-1; D not resolved. The CDR3 extends over 13 amino acids. Germline V gene lookup returns CDR1 LNHDA and CDR2 SQIVND (reference sequence). The V and J ends lost 8 bases and 9 bases respectively, with 17 bases between them. In DNA form, the CDR3 reads TGTGCCAGTGCACCTCTAGAGTACGGTGAGCAGTTCTTC. As protein: CASAPLEYGEQFF.

In the case of this clone: One end of the junction does not line up with germline, which may come from a read error. V gene TRBV7-3 combines with J gene TRBJ1-1; D is possibly TRBD1 (5 bases). Germline CDR1 and CDR2: SGHTA and FQGTGA. There are 15 residues in the CDR3. The CDR3 region has the DNA TGTGCCAGCAGCCAATGGGGGGGGGAGAACACTAAAGCTTTCTTT. Amino acids: CASSQWGGENTKAFF.

In DNA form, the CDR3 reads TGTGCCAGCAGCGTAGCTACAGGGGGTGGATCACCCCTCCACTTT. Protein: CASSVATGGGSPLHF. This chain connects TRBV9 to TRBJ1-6, with 8 bases that match TRBD1. Losses at the gene ends were 0 bases for V and 10 bases for J; bases not matched to a gene: 6. Germline CDR1 is SGDLS and CDR2 is YYNGEE. The CDR3 has 15 amino acids.

As for this clone: Sequence at one end of the junction differs from germline and may be a read error. This chain joins TRBV19 and TRBJ2-7, with a tentative D call TRBD2 (5 bases). The germline V gene encodes CDR1 LNHDA and CDR2 SQIVND (reference sequence). CDR3 length: 14 residues. The CDR3 coding sequence is TGTGCCAGTAGTATTTCGGACTTATCCTACGAGCGGTACTTC. It is translated as CASSISDLSYERYF.

The chain employs TRBV11-3 and TRBJ2-2; possible D gene TRBD1, 6 bases. Deletions cut 5 bases from V and 4 bases from J, with 14 bases between. The CDR3 is 15 amino acids. The germline CDR1 and CDR2 sequences are SGHNT and YENEEA. CDR3 bases: TGTGCCAGCAGCGCCCGGACAGAGCTCACCGGGGAGCTGTTTTTT. Protein product: CASSARTELTGELFF.

The J gene is TRBJ1-6, the V gene TRBV4-2; TRBD1 matches at 7 bases. Losses at the gene ends were 4 bases for V and 7 bases for J; bases not matched to a gene: 19. CDR1 is LGHNA and CDR2 is YNFKEQ in the germline V gene. CDR3 length: 19 amino acids. CDR3 protein: CASSPTVMVGDSLNSPLHF. The CDR3 DNA reads as TGTGCCAGCAGCCCGACCGTCATGGTGGGGGACAGCCTAAATTCACCCCTCCACTTT.

V gene TRBV18 combines with J gene TRBJ2-1; 14 positions agree with TRBD2. The CDR3 totals 18 residues. V lost 4 bases, J lost 1 base, and 6 bases stayed unmatched. In germline, CDR1 is KGHSH, CDR2 LQKENI. The CDR3 loop reads CASSLGLAGGMSYNEQFF. DNA of the CDR3: TGTGCCAGCTCACTTGGACTAGCGGGAGGTATGTCCTACAATGAGCAGTTCTTC. The variable domain in full, with the rest retrieved from reference TRBV18 and TRBJ2-1, is NAGVMQNPRHLVRRRGQEARLRCSPMKGHSHVYWYRQLPEEGLKFMVYLQKENIIDESGMPKERFSAEFPKEGPSILRIQQVVRGDSAAYFCASSLGLAGGMSYNEQFFGPGTRLTVL.

A single count supports this clone. The chain uses TRBV7-2 and TRBJ1-5; D remains unclear. The CDR3 runs 17 residues. Deletions cut 0 bases from V and 0 bases from J, with 12 bases between. The germline V gene has CDR1 SGHTA and CDR2 FQGNSA. The CDR3 sequence: CASSLAPRQSSNQPQHF. In DNA form, the CDR3 reads TGTGCCAGCAGCTTAGCCCCGAGGCAGAGTAGCAATCAGCCCCAGCATTTT.

This chain links TRBV28 with TRBJ1-3, with 7 positions matching TRBD1. Germline V gives CDR1 MDHEN, CDR2 SYDVKM. The length of the CDR3 is 15 residues. V lost 6 bases and J lost 2; bases outside the gene matches: 7. This CDR3 is CASRLPQGAGNTIYF. In nucleotides, the CDR3 is TGTGCCAGCAGACTACCCCAGGGGGCTGGAAACACCATATATTTT.

This clone appeared a single time. V is TRBV11-2 and J is TRBJ2-5, with D tentatively TRBD1 (7 bases). Trimming took off 1 base at V and 2 bases at J, with 14 bases between the two ends. This CDR3 is 16 amino acids long. Germline assignment: CDR1 SGHAT and CDR2 FQNNGV. CDR3 in DNA: TGTGCCAGCAGCTTAGGTCCCCAGGGGGGTCAAGAGACCCAGTACTTC. Protein sequence: CASSLGPQGGQETQYF.

The chain has TRBV2 and TRBJ2-3; 13 bases are shared with TRBD2. CDR3 length equals 15 residues. From germline, CDR1 is SNHLY and CDR2 FYNNEI. V lost 6 bases to trimming and J lost 7 bases; unmatched junction nucleotides: 7. The CDR3 nucleotides read TGTGCCAGCAGAGAACTAGCGGGGGGGGGATATACGCAGTATTTT. It yields the protein CASRELAGGGYTQYF.